The 29 T cell receptor beta chains reported below all come from one sample, sequenced in a study of cytomegalovirus exposure and HLA in healthy donors. The PCR had 60 Vbeta and 13 Jbeta primers. Clones were read by immunoSEQ multiplex PCR, and TCRdb kept only the in-frame ones, dropping some. The sample holds 150,000 to 180,000 clones; 60% to 85% are singletons and the top ten take 3% to 4%. Input material: PBMCs. These receptors all come from a woman aged 40 to 55 in good health and CMV-seronegative.

This clone occurred once. The CDR3 sequence: CASSEAKGATEAFF. CDR3 coding DNA: TGTGCCAGCAGTGAAGCGAAGGGGGCCACTGAAGCTTTCTTT. The chain joins TRBV6-1 to TRBJ1-1; 7 nucleotides match TRBD1. From germline, CDR1 is MNHNS and CDR2 SASEGT. V trimming: 0 bases; J trimming: 4 bases; junction bases outside the gene matches: 2. CDR3 size: 14 residues.

The chain carries TRBV6-1 and TRBJ2-3; the match to TRBD2 covers 10 bases. In germline, CDR1 is MNHNS, CDR2 SASEGT. Unmatched junction bases numbered 7, after V lost 1 base and J lost 6 bases. There are 16 residues in the CDR3. Here the CDR3 reads CASSEEAAGGADTQYF. The DNA for the CDR3 is TGTGCCAGCAGTGAAGAGGCAGCGGGAGGGGCGGATACGCAGTATTTT.

The chain links TRBV27 to TRBJ1-3, with D possibly being TRBD1 (6 bases). V lost 5 bases to trimming and J lost 3 bases, with 20 bases between them. This CDR3 has 17 residues. CDR1 and CDR2 from the germline V gene are MNHEY and SMNVEV (reference sequence). The CDR3: CASSPRSRGASGNTIYF. In nucleotides, the CDR3 is TGTGCCAGCAGTCCCCGAAGCCGGGGGGCTAGTGGAAACACCATATATTTT.

V is TRBV6-5 and J is TRBJ1-2, with TRBD1 identical over 7 bases. The CDR3 contains 15 residues. The V and J ends lost 0 bases and 4 bases, in that order; junction bases with no gene match: 5. The germline V gene encodes CDR1 MNHEY and CDR2 SVGAGI. The CDR3 DNA is TGTGCCAGCAGTTACTCGACCCCAGGGGGCTATGGCTACACCTTC. Protein: CASSYSTPGGYGYTF.

This chain joins TRBV5-1 and TRBJ2-4, with D maybe TRBD2 (6 bases). Germline V gives CDR1 SGHRS, CDR2 YFSETQ. The CDR3 extends over 16 amino acids. Trimming took 0 bases from V and 0 from J, leaving 10 bases between them. DNA for the CDR3: TGCGCCAGCAGCTTGGGCGGGACGCTAGCCAAAAACATTCAGTACTTC. It is translated as CASSLGGTLAKNIQYF.

This sequence joins TRBV28 and TRBJ1-4; 7 bases agree with TRBD1. Germline V gene sequence: CDR1 MDHEN, CDR2 SYDVKM. This CDR3 contains 13 residues. V was pared by 9 bases and J by 6 bases, with 7 bases of the junction left unmatched. This CDR3 reads CASEQGRDEKLFF. DNA for the CDR3: TGTGCCAGTGAACAGGGGAGAGATGAAAAACTGTTTTTT.

The rearrangement uses TRBV25-1 and TRBJ2-3; no clear D gene. V lost 2 bases to trimming and J lost 8 bases, with 8 bases between them. This CDR3 is built from 12 residues. Germline lookup yields CDR1 MGHDK and CDR2 SYGVNS. DNA for the CDR3: TGTGCCAGCAGTGAAGGTGTCGGTACGCAGTATTTT. It translates to CASSEGVGTQYF.

The chain joins TRBV5-4 to TRBJ2-5; D uncertain. Germline-derived CDR1 and CDR2 are SGHNT and YYREEE (reference sequence). Trimming removed 2 bases from V and 5 bases from J, with 10 bases in between. The CDR3 runs to 13 residues. Written as DNA, the CDR3 is TGTGCCAGCAGCTTTTTCGGTTCGGAGACCCAGTACTTC. This translates into CASSFFGSETQYF.

V is TRBV7-2 and J is TRBJ1-1; 7 positions agree with TRBD1. V shed 5 bases and J 8 bases; nucleotides not matched to a gene: 11. The CDR3 is made up of 14 amino acids. The germline V gene encodes CDR1 SGHTA and CDR2 FQGNSA. As DNA, the CDR3 is TGTGCCAGCAGCCTAGACAGGGTCGTGGTGGAAGCTTTCTTT. Encoded protein: CASSLDRVVVEAFF. Complete variable domain (other parts from reference TRBV7-2 and TRBJ1-1): GAGVSQSPSNKVTEKGKDVELRCDPISGHTALYWYRQSLGQGLEFLIYFQGNSAPDKSGLPSDRFSAERTGGSVSTLTIQRTQQEDSAVYLCASSLDRVVVEAFFGQGTRLTVV.

The CDR3 sequence is CASSLRRTADTEAFF. DNA for the CDR3: TGCGCCAGCAGCCTAAGACGGACTGCGGACACTGAAGCTTTCTTT. The genes are TRBV4-1 and TRBJ1-1; D not resolved. There are 15 residues in the CDR3. Germline lookup yields CDR1 MGHRA and CDR2 YSYEKL. The V end lost 4 bases, the J end lost 3 bases, and 15 bases lay between the germline ends.

The rearrangement uses TRBV5-4 and TRBJ2-2, with D maybe TRBD2 (7 bases). This CDR3 has 16 amino acids. V was clipped by 4 bases and J by 2 bases, with 15 bases between them. The germline CDR1 and CDR2 sequences are SGHNT and YYREEE (reference sequence). The CDR3 nucleotides are TGTGCCAGCAGCCTGTGGGGGGGCCCCAACACCGGGGAGCTGTTTTTT. Amino acids: CASSLWGGPNTGELFF.

The rearrangement joins TRBV19 to TRBJ1-1, with 9 bases that match TRBD1. Trimming removed 6 bases from V and 0 bases from J; junction bases left unmatched: 8. The V gene's germline CDR1 is LNHDA and CDR2 SQIVND (reference sequence). The CDR3 is 16 residues long. The CDR3 loop reads CASRPGTGSMNTEAFF. The CDR3, as DNA: TGTGCCAGTAGGCCCGGGACAGGGTCTATGAACACTGAAGCTTTCTTT.

The gene calls are TRBV7-8 and TRBJ1-5, with a weak D call TRBD1 (5 bases). CDR3 length: 13 residues. V shed 5 bases and J shed 5 bases, with 10 bases lying between them. CDR1 SGHVS and CDR2 FQNEAQ come from the germline V gene. CDR3 residues: CASSRQRDQPQHF. The DNA of the CDR3 is TGTGCCAGCAGCCGACAGCGGGATCAGCCCCAGCATTTT.

The CDR3 loop reads CASSLGAAGGHRYEQYF. In DNA, the CDR3 is TGTGCCAGCAGTTTAGGAGCAGCGGGAGGGCACCGCTACGAGCAGTACTTC. The J gene is TRBJ2-7, the V gene TRBV27, with 10 bases lining up with TRBD2. CDR1 MNHEY and CDR2 SMNVEV come from the germline V gene (reference sequence). There are 17 residues in the CDR3. J lost 3 bases, V lost 2 bases, and 10 bases had no gene match.

This chain links TRBV5-4 with TRBJ2-6; D is ambiguous. Germline lookup yields CDR1 SGHNT and CDR2 YYREEE (reference sequence). The CDR3 loop spans 15 amino acids. V lost 0 bases and J 2 bases, leaving 6 bases between the germline ends. The CDR3 is CASSLGVAGANVLTF. As DNA, the CDR3 is TGTGCCAGCAGCTTGGGCGTTGCTGGGGCCAACGTCCTGACTTTC.

The chain couples TRBV6-1 to TRBJ2-2; tentatively, D is TRBD1 (6 bases). This CDR3 region has 14 residues. From germline, CDR1 is MNHNS and CDR2 SASEGT. V dropped 2 bases and J dropped 6 bases, with 10 bases sitting between them. In DNA form, the CDR3 reads TGTGCCAGCAGTGAACTCAGGGGCTCCGGGGAGCTGTTTTTT. Its protein product is CASSELRGSGELFF.

Note on this clone: A read error may account for a junction end that differs from germline. Other DNA variants within this sample encode the same CDR3. The chain combines TRBV4-1 with TRBJ1-4, with D maybe TRBD1 (5 bases). The CDR3 sequence is 17 residues long. Germline V gives CDR1 MGHRA, CDR2 YSYEKL. CDR3 nucleotides: TGCGCCAGTAGCCAAGATATGGGGCCCCCAGCTAATGAAAAACTGTTTTTT. This sequence encodes CASSQDMGPPANEKLFF.

This chain uses TRBV4-2 with TRBJ2-3, with 8 bases matching TRBD2. Looked up from germline, CDR1 is LGHNA and CDR2 is YNFKEQ. This CDR3 is 15 amino acids long. Trimming took 5 bases from V and 3 from J; bases not matched to a gene: 7. The CDR3 bases are TGTGCCAGCAGCTCTCAAGCGGGAGATACAGATACGCAGTATTTT. It codes for CASSSQAGDTDTQYF.

This clone was seen only a few times. This rearrangement joins TRBV28 to TRBJ2-5; perhaps TRBD1 as D (5 bases). V lost 2 bases and J lost 4, with 11 bases in between. This CDR3 region has 14 residues. CDR1 and CDR2 (germline): MDHEN, SYDVKM. In DNA form, the CDR3 reads TGTGCCAGCAGTTTAGGCCCCAGGGCAGAGACCCAGTACTTC. Amino acids: CASSLGPRAETQYF.

There are a few counts of this clone. The chain uses TRBV6-4 and TRBJ2-2, with 7 bases that match TRBD2. In germline, CDR1 is MRHNA, CDR2 SNTAGT. The J segment lost 5 bases and the V segment lost 5 bases, leaving 5 bases of the junction unmatched. The CDR3 is 14 residues long. The CDR3 nucleotides are TGTGCCAGCAGTCTCGCGGGGGAGACCGGGGAGCTGTTTTTT. This gives the protein CASSLAGETGELFF.

V is TRBV2 and J is TRBJ1-2; D is perhaps TRBD1 (5 bases). Trimming stripped 7 bases from V and 6 bases from J, with 12 bases between. The CDR3 loop spans 12 amino acids. Germline V CDR1 and CDR2: SNHLY, FYNNEI. CDR3 sequence: CASNLGGDGYTF. The CDR3 bases are TGTGCCAGCAACCTTGGGGGGGATGGCTACACCTTC.

V gene TRBV5-4 combines with J gene TRBJ2-7; no firm D call. Trimming pared 5 bases from V and 4 bases from J, leaving 13 bases between. CDR1 SGHNT and CDR2 YYREEE come from the germline V gene (reference sequence). The CDR3 covers 13 residues. The chain's CDR3 is CASSSVDGYEQYF. CDR3 nucleotides: TGTGCCAGCAGTTCAGTCGACGGGTACGAGCAGTACTTC.

V gene TRBV19 combines with J gene TRBJ2-6, with TRBD1 matching 9 bases. V lost 5 bases to trimming and J lost 3 bases; unmatched junction nucleotides: 8. The CDR3 extends over 17 amino acids. Germline values: CDR1 LNHDA, CDR2 SQIVND (reference sequence). CDR3 amino acids: CASSDPGQGIGANVLTF. CDR3 DNA sequence: TGTGCCAGTAGTGACCCCGGACAGGGGATTGGGGCCAACGTCCTGACTTTC.

V gene TRBV6-5 combines with J gene TRBJ2-5; a weak D match, TRBD2 (5 bases). The CDR3 has 12 residues. V was pared by 7 bases and J by 3 bases, with 9 bases between. Germline loops: CDR1 MNHEY, CDR2 SVGAGI. The CDR3 loop reads CASKRQKETQYF. Written as DNA, the CDR3 is TGTGCCAGCAAGCGGCAGAAAGAGACCCAGTACTTC.

This rearrangement joins TRBV18 to TRBJ1-5; weak D call: TRBD1 (5 bases). The CDR3 is made up of 14 amino acids. V was clipped by 5 bases and J by 2 bases, with 10 bases between them. The germline V gene has CDR1 KGHSH and CDR2 LQKENI. The CDR3 loop is CASSTETGNQPQHF. The CDR3 DNA sequence: TGTGCCAGCTCAACGGAGACAGGCAATCAGCCCCAGCATTTT.

The rearrangement joins TRBV19 to TRBJ1-1, with D hard to call. Germline V lookup: CDR1 LNHDA, CDR2 SQIVND (reference sequence). This CDR3 has 15 residues. V was cut by 4 bases and J by 0 bases, with 12 bases left in between. CDR3 loop: CASSTETVMNTEAFF. CDR3 nucleotide sequence: TGTGCCAGTAGTACGGAAACAGTCATGAACACTGAAGCTTTCTTT.

This chain links TRBV30 with TRBJ1-6; D remains ambiguous. Germline-derived CDR1 and CDR2 are GTSNPN and SVGIG (reference sequence). Trimming shortened V by 0 bases and J by 0 bases, and 12 bases separated the two germline ends. CDR3 length: 17 residues. The CDR3 loop is CAWSVRQRSSYNSPLHF. In nucleotides, the CDR3 is TGTGCCTGGAGTGTACGTCAGCGGAGCTCCTATAATTCACCCCTCCACTTT.

The sample holds one count of this clone. One junction end disagrees with the germline gene, perhaps due to a read error. This sequence joins TRBV28 and TRBJ1-1; D unclear. CDR1 and CDR2 from the germline V gene are MDHEN and SYDVKM. The CDR3 sequence is 11 residues long. The CDR3 sequence is CASKRFTGAFF. DNA of the CDR3: TGTGCCAGCAAGAGGTTCACTGGAGCTTTCTTT.

CDR3 sequence reads: CASSPRRDPNEKLFF. The CDR3 DNA reads TGTGCCAGCTCACCGAGGAGGGACCCAAATGAAAAACTGTTTTTT. The rearrangement joins TRBV18 to TRBJ1-4; maybe TRBD1 (5 bases). V shed 3 bases and J shed 5 bases, with 13 bases lying between them. CDR1 is KGHSH and CDR2 is LQKENI in the germline V gene. The CDR3 sequence is 15 residues long. The full variable domain, completed using reference TRBV18 and TRBJ1-4, is NAGVMQNPRHLVRRRGQEARLRCSPMKGHSHVYWYRQLPEEGLKFMVYLQKENIIDESGMPKERFSAEFPKEGPSILRIQQVVRGDSAAYFCASSPRRDPNEKLFFGSGTQLSVL.